These 20 T cell receptor beta chains came from one sample sequenced in a study of T cell responses to AZD1222 COVID-19 vaccine. Libraries were prepared by immunoSEQ multiplex PCR; TCRdb keeps only in-frame clonotypes and omits some of them. The table lists some 97,000 clones, about 83% of them singletons, with 15% in the top ten. The sequencing here drew on peripheral blood, taken on day 0 of AZD1222 vaccination. The receptors derive from an adult in good health.

The genes are TRBV19 and TRBJ1-2, with unresolved D. Germline V gene lookup returns CDR1 LNHDA and CDR2 SQIVND (reference sequence). CDR3 length: 15 amino acids. V lost 1 base to trimming and J lost 2 bases, with 11 bases between them. CDR3 sequence: CASSIGAGGNYGYTF. CDR3 sequence (DNA): TGTGCCAGTAGTATAGGGGCAGGAGGGAACTATGGCTACACCTTC. Filled out from reference TRBV19 and TRBJ1-2, the complete variable domain reads DGGITQSPKYLFRKEGQNVTLSCEQNLNHDAMYWYRQDPGQGLRLIYYSQIVNDFQKGDIAEGYSVSREKKESFPLTVTSAQKNPTAFYLCASSIGAGGNYGYTFGSGTRLTVV.

The gene calls are TRBV29-1 and TRBJ1-4, with D tentatively TRBD1 (6 bases). The CDR3 runs to 14 residues. In germline, CDR1 is SQVTM, CDR2 ANQGSEA. V was trimmed by 4 bases and J by 2 bases, leaving 11 bases between them. CDR3 amino acids: CSVVGRGTNEKLFF. CDR3 nucleotide sequence: TGCAGCGTTGTCGGCAGGGGCACTAATGAAAAACTGTTTTTT.

DNA of the CDR3: TGTGCCAGTTCTAATACAGGACACACTGAAGCTTTCTTT. It is translated as CASSNTGHTEAFF. The chain recombines TRBV19 with TRBJ1-1; D possibly corresponds to TRBD1 (5 bases). Germline V gene lookup returns CDR1 LNHDA and CDR2 SQIVND (reference sequence). The CDR3 sequence is 13 residues long. V dropped 8 bases and J dropped 3 bases, with 13 bases sitting between them.

The gene calls are TRBV18 and TRBJ1-1; D gene uncertain. In germline, CDR1 is KGHSH, CDR2 LQKENI. The CDR3 runs to 14 residues. V was shortened by 4 bases and J by 10 bases, with 19 bases between the two germline ends. CDR3 nucleotides: TGTGCCAGCTCACAAACAGACGGCGGGGAGGTAGCTTTCTTT. This sequence encodes CASSQTDGGEVAFF.

The rearrangement uses TRBV5-1 and TRBJ2-7, with D hard to call. The V and J ends lost 2 bases and 3 bases respectively, with 12 bases between them. The CDR3 covers 14 residues. Germline assignment: CDR1 SGHRS and CDR2 YFSETQ. The CDR3 loop is CASSLRGPFYEQYF. The CDR3 DNA follows: TGCGCCAGCAGCTTACGTGGGCCCTTCTACGAGCAGTACTTC.

V is TRBV20-1 and J is TRBJ2-7; 8 bases line up with TRBD2. V shed 3 bases, J shed 4 bases, and the junction held 8 bases outside the gene matches. The CDR3 extends over 14 amino acids. CDR1 and CDR2 (germline): DFQATT, SNEGSKA (reference sequence). The CDR3 spells CSASLSSGPYEQYF. The DNA for the CDR3 is TGCAGTGCTAGTCTGTCTAGCGGGCCGTACGAGCAGTACTTC.

The chain carries TRBV16 and TRBJ2-4, with D possibly matching TRBD1 (6 bases). In germline, CDR1 is KGHSY, CDR2 FQNENV. V was pared by 2 bases and J by 11 bases, with 19 bases between. The CDR3 spans 15 residues. The CDR3 sequence: CASSQLTGRGYFQYF. Written as DNA, the CDR3 is TGTGCCAGCAGCCAACTGACAGGCCGAGGGTATTTTCAGTACTTC.

In its sample, this clone was seen once. The chain joins TRBV29-1 to TRBJ2-1; 10 positions match TRBD2. J gave up 0 bases and V 7 bases, and 12 bases lay outside the gene matches. CDR1 and CDR2 from the germline V gene are SQVTM and ANQGSEA. The CDR3 is 17 residues long. CDR3 sequence (DNA): TGCAGCGCCTCCTCCTGGACTAGCGGTCGCTCCTACAATGAGCAGTTCTTC. As protein: CSASSWTSGRSYNEQFF.

In its sample, this clone was seen a few times. The chain is built from TRBV23-1 and TRBJ2-7, with TRBD2 matching over 13 bases. TRBV23-1 has ORF status, its function being uncertain. Losses at the gene ends were 4 bases for V and 2 bases for J; bases not matched to a gene: 5. The CDR3 has 16 amino acids. The CDR3 region has the DNA TGCGCCAGCAGTCCTCATACTAGCGGGAGGGCCTACGAGCAGTACTTC. Encoded protein: CASSPHTSGRAYEQYF.

This rearrangement joins TRBV2 to TRBJ2-7; D not resolved. Trimming took off 4 bases at V and 1 base at J, with 8 bases between the two ends. Germline V CDR1 and CDR2: SNHLY, FYNNEI. The CDR3 has 13 amino acids. CDR3 residues: CASSVQESYEQYF. The CDR3 region has the DNA TGTGCCAGCAGTGTGCAGGAATCCTACGAGCAGTACTTC.

The rearrangement links TRBV7-9 to TRBJ2-1, with D tentatively TRBD1 (6 bases). The germline V gene has CDR1 SEHNR and CDR2 FQNEAQ (reference sequence). Between the trimmed V and J ends, which lost 3 bases and 10 bases, there was a span of 19 bases. CDR3 length equals 15 residues. The CDR3 DNA reads as TGTGCCAGCAGCTTCTGGGGGCTTAAATTTGGAGAGCAGTTCTTC. This gives the protein CASSFWGLKFGEQFF.

The chain joins TRBV7-8 to TRBJ1-3; D gene unclear. V lost 0 bases and J lost 4, with 7 bases in between. Germline CDR1 and CDR2: SGHVS and FQNEAQ. CDR3 length: 14 amino acids. This chain's CDR3 is CASSLALGGNTIYF. The DNA of the CDR3 is TGTGCCAGCAGCTTAGCGCTAGGGGGAAACACCATATATTTT.

V is TRBV7-9 and J is TRBJ1-5; D is perhaps TRBD1 (5 bases). Germline V CDR1 and CDR2: SEHNR, FQNEAQ (reference sequence). V was shortened by 3 bases and J by 5 bases, with 11 bases between the two germline ends. The CDR3 length is 14 residues. CDR3 in DNA: TGTGCCAGCAGCTTGTCTCCGGGGGATCAGCCCCAGCATTTT. Its protein product is CASSLSPGDQPQHF. The full variable domain, rest sourced from reference TRBV7-9 and TRBJ1-5, is DTGVSQNPRHKITKRGQNVTFRCDPISEHNRLYWYRQTLGQGPEFLTYFQNEAQLEKSRLLSDRFSAERPKGSFSTLEIQRTEQGDSAMYLCASSLSPGDQPQHFGDGTRLSIL.

V gene TRBV19 combines with J gene TRBJ1-3; D is undetermined. This CDR3 contains 14 residues. V shed 6 bases and J shed 3 bases, with 12 bases lying between them. The germline V gene encodes CDR1 LNHDA and CDR2 SQIVND (reference sequence). The CDR3 protein is CASSEGAGGNTIYF. The CDR3 DNA is TGTGCCAGTAGCGAGGGAGCGGGTGGAAACACCATATATTTT.

V gene TRBV19 combines with J gene TRBJ1-3, with D unresolved. This CDR3 is 16 amino acids long. CDR1 and CDR2 (germline): LNHDA, SQIVND (reference sequence). The V end was cut by 4 bases, the J end by 0 bases, with 13 bases between. DNA of the CDR3: TGTGCCAGTAGTAATCCGGGAACGATCTCTGGAAACACCATATATTTT. Translating gives CASSNPGTISGNTIYF.

The gene calls are TRBV5-1 and TRBJ1-2; 7 bases fit TRBD1. Germline trimming cut 2 bases from V and 7 bases from J; bases unmatched to any gene: 23. Germline CDR1 is SGHRS and CDR2 is YFSETQ. The CDR3 sequence is 19 residues long. CDR3 amino acids: CASSLIFPVQGTTGTGYTF. The CDR3 DNA sequence: TGCGCCAGCAGCTTAATATTTCCGGTACAGGGGACCACGGGTACTGGCTACACCTTC.

This rearrangement joins TRBV5-4 to TRBJ2-1, with D maybe TRBD1 (6 bases). Trimming shortened V by 3 bases and J by 3 bases, and 13 bases separated the two germline ends. CDR3 length: 15 residues. From germline, CDR1 is SGHNT and CDR2 YYREEE (reference sequence). CDR3 sequence reads: CASSSPGTLYNEQFF. As DNA, the CDR3 is TGTGCCAGCAGCTCCCCCGGGACACTCTACAATGAGCAGTTCTTC.

The rearrangement links TRBV24-1 to TRBJ1-2; D might be TRBD1 (5 bases). The CDR3 has 13 amino acids. V gave up 4 bases and J gave up 9 bases, with 14 bases separating them. Germline-derived CDR1 and CDR2 are KGHDR and SFDVKD. The CDR3 region is CATSDPDTQRYTF. The CDR3 DNA reads as TGTGCCACCAGTGACCCGGACACCCAGCGCTACACCTTC.

The V gene is TRBV2, the J gene TRBJ2-6; 8 positions match TRBD2. Germline V gene sequence: CDR1 SNHLY, CDR2 FYNNEI. V dropped 5 bases and J dropped 4; count of bases not matched to a gene: 16. The CDR3 runs 19 residues. The CDR3 region has the DNA TGTGCCAGCAGTTATTATAGCGGGGTTCAGCTGAGGGGGGCCAACGTCCTGACTTTC. Protein: CASSYYSGVQLRGANVLTF.

V gene TRBV2 combines with J gene TRBJ2-7; D not resolved. The CDR3 covers 12 residues. The germline gives CDR1 SNHLY, CDR2 FYNNEI. Trimming removed 5 bases at V and 2 bases at J, with 7 bases between. CDR3 in amino acids: CASSRQAYEQYF. The DNA for the CDR3 is TGTGCCAGCAGTCGCCAAGCCTACGAGCAGTACTTC.